The 30 T cell receptor beta chains listed next were all sequenced from one sample in a study of technical replicates of blood from a handful of donors. Data came from immunoSEQ multiplex PCR; TCRdb stores just in-frame clones and leaves some out. This sample has 75,000 to 90,000 clones, with 95% to 97% found just once. Material for sequencing was T cells isolated from PBMCs. These receptors came from a human donor in good health.

The rearrangement joins TRBV5-6 to TRBJ1-1, with TRBD1 matching 7 bases. CDR3 length: 15 residues. Germline loops: CDR1 SGHDT, CDR2 YYEEEE. V lost 4 bases and J lost 1; bases outside the gene matches: 7. DNA for the CDR3: TGTGCCAGCAGCCTGACAGGGACAAGGAACACTGAAGCTTTCTTT. Amino acids: CASSLTGTRNTEAFF.

The chain combines TRBV19 with TRBJ1-1, with a tentative D call TRBD1 (5 bases). The germline CDR1 and CDR2 sequences are LNHDA and SQIVND (reference sequence). The CDR3 has 14 residues. V shed 7 bases and J shed 0 bases, with 12 bases lying between them. The CDR3 nucleotides read TGTGCCAGTAAGGCACAGGTCATGAACACTGAAGCTTTCTTT. Translated, it gives CASKAQVMNTEAFF.

The chain uses TRBV5-1 and TRBJ2-7, with unresolved D. V shed 4 bases and J shed 6 bases, with 14 bases lying between them. The CDR3 has 13 amino acids. The germline gives CDR1 SGHRS, CDR2 YFSETQ. The CDR3 protein is CASSPNYLREQYF. CDR3 DNA: TGCGCCAGCAGCCCGAACTACCTTCGCGAGCAGTACTTC. The full variable domain, in which reference TRBV5-1 and TRBJ2-7 provide the parts outside the CDR3, is KAGVTQTPRYLIKTRGQQVTLSCSPISGHRSVSWYQQTPGQGLQFLFEYFSETQRNKGNFPGRFSGRQFSNSRSEMNVSTLELGDSALYLCASSPNYLREQYFGPGTRLTVT.

This clone was recorded once. The same CDR3 also results from other DNA sequences found in this sample. V and J are TRBV9 and TRBJ2-2; 9 bases agree with TRBD1. V was clipped by 0 bases and J by 2 bases; unmatched bases: 5. The CDR3 covers 17 residues. In germline, CDR1 is SGDLS, CDR2 YYNGEE. The CDR3 sequence is CASSVDPGQGNTGELFF. The DNA for the CDR3 is TGTGCCAGCAGCGTAGACCCGGGACAGGGTAACACCGGGGAGCTGTTTTTT.

The V gene is TRBV11-2, the J gene TRBJ1-1, with a weak D call TRBD1 (5 bases). Trimming cost V 2 bases and J 5 bases, with 18 bases left between them. This CDR3 comprises 16 residues. Germline CDR1 and CDR2: SGHAT and FQNNGV. CDR3 in amino acids: CASSLITGGEGTEAFF. In nucleotides, the CDR3 is TGTGCCAGCAGCTTAATAACAGGTGGGGAGGGGACTGAAGCTTTCTTT.

This chain connects TRBV5-1 to TRBJ2-1; a weak D match, TRBD2 (5 bases). This CDR3 comprises 13 residues. Germline CDR1 and CDR2: SGHRS and YFSETQ. The V gene lost 1 base and the J gene lost 7 bases, with 9 bases spanning the gap. The CDR3 loop is CASSLPGINEQFF. CDR3 bases: TGCGCCAGCAGCTTGCCGGGGATAAATGAGCAGTTCTTC.

The CDR3 spells CASSQVGTSGRADTQYF. Written as DNA, the CDR3 is TGCGCCAGCAGCCAAGTTGGGACTAGCGGGAGGGCAGATACGCAGTATTTT. The chain carries TRBV4-1 and TRBJ2-3; TRBD2 aligns across 16 bases. Per the germline V gene, CDR1 is MGHRA and CDR2 is YSYEKL. With 1 base clipped from V and 4 bases from J, the junction kept 2 bases outside the gene matches. There are 17 residues in the CDR3.

V and J are TRBV28 and TRBJ1-1; D call uncertain. Trimming cost V 7 bases and J 1 base, with 10 bases left between them. This CDR3 spans 13 amino acids. CDR1 is MDHEN and CDR2 is SYDVKM in the germline V gene. CDR3 bases: TGTGCCAGCACTGAGGGCGGGAACACTGAAGCTTTCTTT. Translated, it gives CASTEGGNTEAFF. Variable domain in full (rest from reference TRBV28 and TRBJ1-1): DVKVTQSSRYLVKRTGEKVFLECVQDMDHENMFWYRQDPGLGLRLIYFSYDVKMKEKGDIPEGYSVSREKKERFSLILESASTNQTSMYLCASTEGGNTEAFFGQGTRLTVV.

The chain joins TRBV6-1 to TRBJ2-2; tentatively, D is TRBD1 (6 bases). Germline V gene lookup returns CDR1 MNHNS and CDR2 SASEGT. This CDR3 has 14 amino acids. Trimming removed 4 bases from V and 5 bases from J, with 11 bases in between. CDR3 sequence reads: CASSGTVVTGELFF. The DNA for the CDR3 is TGTGCCAGCAGTGGGACAGTAGTTACCGGGGAGCTGTTTTTT.

The chain is built from TRBV27 and TRBJ1-1; a weak D match, TRBD1 (5 bases). This CDR3 contains 15 residues. Germline V CDR1 and CDR2: MNHEY, SMNVEV (reference sequence). The V gene lost 5 bases and the J gene lost 6 bases, with 19 bases spanning the gap. This chain's CDR3 is CASSPIDRDASEAFF. The CDR3 region has the DNA TGTGCCAGCAGTCCTATAGACAGAGACGCCTCTGAAGCTTTCTTT.

A single count supports this clone. The chain carries TRBV7-8 and TRBJ1-4, with D possibly being TRBD1 (6 bases). CDR3 length equals 15 residues. CDR1 is SGHVS and CDR2 is FQNEAQ in the germline V gene. Trimming removed 0 bases from V and 7 bases from J, with 12 bases in between. This CDR3 is CASSLAAGAGEKLFF. The CDR3 DNA sequence: TGTGCCAGCAGCTTAGCGGCAGGGGCCGGTGAAAAACTGTTTTTT. Full variable domain (missing parts from reference TRBV7-8 and TRBJ1-4): GAGVSQSPRYKVAKRGQDVALRCDPISGHVSLFWYQQALGQGPEFLTYFQNEAQLDKSGLPSDRFFAERPEGSVSTLKIQRTQQEDSAVYLCASSLAAGAGEKLFFGSGTQLSVL.

This clone has only one observation. The genes are TRBV30 and TRBJ1-1, with D unresolved. Trimming stripped 2 bases from V and 4 bases from J, with 8 bases between. This CDR3 comprises 12 residues. CDR1 GTSNPN and CDR2 SVGIG come from the germline V gene (reference sequence). The CDR3 reads CAWSPGSTEAFF. The CDR3 DNA is TGTGCCTGGAGTCCAGGTAGCACTGAAGCTTTCTTT.

The rearrangement joins TRBV5-4 to TRBJ1-1; D not resolved. Trimming left V 0 bases short and J 2 bases short, with 11 bases between. CDR1 is SGHNT and CDR2 is YYREEE in the germline V gene (reference sequence). The CDR3 is made up of 15 amino acids. CDR3 nucleotides: TGTGCCAGCAGCTTGGACCGGGTCAGCAACACTGAAGCTTTCTTT. This sequence encodes CASSLDRVSNTEAFF.

This chain connects TRBV19 to TRBJ2-2; 9 positions match TRBD1. The junction had 3 bases not matched to a gene; V was cut back by 4 bases and J by 3 bases. There are 15 residues in the CDR3. Germline loops: CDR1 LNHDA, CDR2 SQIVND (reference sequence). CDR3 in amino acids: CASSKGQGHTGELFF. The CDR3 DNA sequence: TGTGCCAGTAGTAAGGGACAGGGACACACCGGGGAGCTGTTTTTT.

The chain links TRBV6-1 to TRBJ1-5; D is undetermined. V lost 2 bases and J 3 bases, leaving 11 bases between the germline ends. Germline assignment: CDR1 MNHNS and CDR2 SASEGT. The CDR3 is 15 amino acids. The CDR3 is CASSETGIPNQPQHF. For the CDR3, the DNA is TGTGCCAGCAGTGAAACCGGGATCCCCAATCAGCCCCAGCATTTT.

This chain uses TRBV25-1 with TRBJ2-6; TRBD1 matches 11 bases. Trimming removed 2 bases from V and 1 base from J; junction bases left unmatched: 4. Germline-derived CDR1 and CDR2 are MGHDK and SYGVNS. This CDR3 has 18 residues. The chain's CDR3 is CASSEPGQGVSGANVLTF. In DNA, the CDR3 is TGTGCCAGCAGTGAACCGGGACAGGGGGTATCTGGGGCCAACGTCCTGACTTTC.

The rearrangement joins TRBV11-3 to TRBJ2-2; possible D gene TRBD2, 6 bases. CDR1 is SGHNT and CDR2 is YENEEA in the germline V gene. The CDR3 is 15 residues long. Trimming pared 3 bases from V and 1 base from J, leaving 9 bases between. The CDR3, as DNA: TGTGCCAGCAGCTTCCCTAGCGAGAACACCGGGGAGCTGTTTTTT. Translated: CASSFPSENTGELFF. The full variable domain, completed using reference TRBV11-3 and TRBJ2-2, is EAGVVQSPRYKIIEKKQPVAFWCNPISGHNTLYWYLQNLGQGPELLIRYENEEAVDDSQLPKDRFSAERLKGVDSTLKIQPAELGDSAVYLCASSFPSENTGELFFGEGSRLTVL.

This clone was observed once. This CDR3 reads CASTRTVYEQYF. CDR3 coding DNA: TGTGCCAGCACCCGGACAGTTTACGAGCAGTACTTC. The chain carries TRBV6-6 and TRBJ2-7; a weak D match, TRBD1 (6 bases). Trimming took off 7 bases at V and 4 bases at J, with 11 bases between the two ends. Germline lookup yields CDR1 MNHNY and CDR2 SVGAGI (reference sequence). CDR3 length equals 12 residues.

The chain links TRBV28 to TRBJ2-3; TRBD2 is a possible D gene (5 bases). This CDR3 region has 16 residues. Trimming pared 2 bases from V and 2 bases from J, leaving 14 bases between. The germline V gene has CDR1 MDHEN and CDR2 SYDVKM. CDR3 bases: TGTGCCAGCAGTTTAGTGGGGAGATTGAACACAGATACGCAGTATTTT. Protein sequence: CASSLVGRLNTDTQYF.

DNA of the CDR3: TGTGCCAGCAGCCAGGGACAGGGGGCTGGCTATGGCTACACCTTC. This codes for CASSQGQGAGYGYTF. V is TRBV6-1 and J is TRBJ1-2, with 12 bases lining up with TRBD1. The CDR3 has 15 residues. Germline CDR1 reads MNHNS; CDR2 reads SASEGT. Trimming cost V 6 bases and J 4 bases; bases outside gene matches: 6.

This chain uses TRBV7-9 with TRBJ2-5; maybe TRBD1 (6 bases). The germline V and J ends were trimmed by 5 bases and 5 bases, with 18 bases remaining between them. The CDR3 sequence is 15 residues long. Germline V gene data show CDR1 as SEHNR and CDR2 as FQNEAQ (reference sequence). CDR3 amino acids: CASSAPEGGYETQYF. The CDR3 DNA sequence: TGTGCCAGCAGCGCGCCTGAAGGGGGTTACGAGACCCAGTACTTC.

Of note for this clone: Distinct nucleotide sequences in the sample also encode this CDR3. The chain recombines TRBV19 with TRBJ2-7, with 9 bases that match TRBD2. V was clipped by 3 bases and J by 0 bases; unmatched bases: 0. The germline gives CDR1 LNHDA, CDR2 SQIVND (reference sequence). CDR3 length equals 14 residues. CDR3 sequence reads: CASSISGSSYEQYF. The CDR3 region has the DNA TGTGCCAGTAGTATTAGCGGGAGCTCCTACGAGCAGTACTTC.

This clone was observed a single time. The CDR3 region has the DNA TGTGCCAGCAGCCCGAAGGGGGCTGATGAAAAACTGTTTTTT. Translating it yields CASSPKGADEKLFF. The chain combines TRBV13 with TRBJ1-4, with 7 bases fitting TRBD1. The CDR3 is 14 amino acids. V shed 5 bases, J shed 6 bases, and the junction held 6 bases outside the gene matches. Germline lookup yields CDR1 PRHDT and CDR2 FYEKMQ (reference sequence).

The V call is TRBV2, the J call TRBJ1-2, with a weak D call TRBD1 (6 bases). V dropped 5 bases and J dropped 10 bases, with 14 bases sitting between them. Germline-derived CDR1 and CDR2 are SNHLY and FYNNEI. The CDR3 is 12 residues long. The CDR3 loop reads CASSFDRPPYTF. The CDR3 DNA reads TGTGCCAGCAGTTTTGACAGGCCCCCCTACACCTTC. Together with reference TRBV2 and TRBJ1-2, the CDR3 gives the full variable domain: EPEVTQTPSHQVTQMGQEVILRCVPISNHLYFYWYRQILGQKVEFLVSFYNNEISEKSEIFDDQFSVERPDGSNFTLKIRSTKLEDSAMYFCASSFDRPPYTFGSGTRLTVV.

The chain links TRBV4-1 to TRBJ2-1, with D possibly being TRBD1 (5 bases). Trimming removed 4 bases at V and 8 bases at J, with 18 bases between. This CDR3 region has 15 residues. The germline gives CDR1 MGHRA, CDR2 YSYEKL. This CDR3 reads CASSPGPGPQDEQFF. CDR3 nucleotides: TGCGCCAGCAGCCCGGGTCCAGGTCCACAGGATGAGCAGTTCTTC.

The chain employs TRBV5-8 and TRBJ2-7; 8 bases map to TRBD1. Germline V lookup: CDR1 SGHTS, CDR2 YDEGEE. This CDR3 region has 14 residues. The J segment lost 6 bases and the V segment lost 2 bases, leaving 7 bases of the junction unmatched. The CDR3 nucleotides read TGTGCCAGCAGCTTAGGACAGGGATGGTCCGAGCAGTACTTC. Translating gives CASSLGQGWSEQYF.

Notes on this clone: Compared with germline, one end of the junction differs, possibly owing to a read error. The genes are TRBV29-1 and TRBJ1-1, with D maybe TRBD1 (6 bases). This CDR3 spans 13 amino acids. Germline CDR1 reads SQVTM; CDR2 reads ANQGSEA. For the CDR3, the DNA is TGCAGCGCTGAACGGACAGACAACACTGAAGCTTTCTTT. It is translated as CSAERTDNTEAFF.

This clone occurred once. V usage is TRBV7-6 and J usage is TRBJ2-7; D not certain. The CDR3 sequence is 13 residues long. Germline assignment: CDR1 SGHVS and CDR2 FNYEAQ. V dropped 2 bases and J dropped 6 bases, with 11 bases sitting between them. The CDR3: CASSLNQKREQYF. The CDR3 bases are TGTGCCAGCAGCTTAAACCAGAAACGCGAGCAGTACTTC.

Written as DNA, the CDR3 is TGTGCCTGGAGTCCGACAGGGTTGGGAAACATTCAGTACTTC. Translated, it gives CAWSPTGLGNIQYF. The genes are TRBV30 and TRBJ2-4; TRBD1 matches 7 bases. CDR1 and CDR2 from the germline V gene are GTSNPN and SVGIG (reference sequence). J gave up 6 bases and V 2 bases, and 7 bases lay outside the gene matches. The CDR3 spans 14 residues.

This chain connects TRBV28 to TRBJ1-1; TRBD1 might be the D (6 bases). CDR1 and CDR2 (germline): MDHEN, SYDVKM. The CDR3 totals 17 residues. V lost 4 bases and J 4 bases, leaving 22 bases between the germline ends. The CDR3 sequence: CASSSPTGVSFGTEAFF. In DNA, the CDR3 is TGTGCCAGCAGTTCCCCGACAGGTGTTAGTTTCGGCACTGAAGCTTTCTTT. Full variable domain (missing parts from reference TRBV28 and TRBJ1-1): DVKVTQSSRYLVKRTGEKVFLECVQDMDHENMFWYRQDPGLGLRLIYFSYDVKMKEKGDIPEGYSVSREKKERFSLILESASTNQTSMYLCASSSPTGVSFGTEAFFGQGTRLTVV.